The clone carrying this T cell receptor (beta chain) was observed a single time. Antigen: not known. The sample comes from a study of shared clonotypes between healthy human individuals. Looking at the study overall: Three CD4 naive, three CD4 memory, two CD8 naive and one CD8 memory plate were used per donor.

Selected positively for CCR7 and CD45RO-negative, naive CD8 cells excluded terminally differentiated effector memory CD45RA+ cells. Donation came from healthy HIV-negative adults that had no recent acute infections or vaccinations. Unmatched junction bases numbered 3, after V lost 5 bases and J lost 4 bases. Germline-derived CDR1 and CDR2 are SGHVS and FQNEAQ. The CDR3 has 13 residues. Every subset's genomic DNA went evenly onto several immunoSEQ plates. The method was immunoSEQ multiplex PCR; TCRdb's version includes in-frame clones alone and lacks a portion of them. The sample consists of roughly 1,800,000 clones, approximately 94% of them appearing once. Overall study results and limits: Expectations were that clonotype sharing among donors would be affected by sequencing depth.

The J gene is TRBJ2-7, the V gene TRBV7-8; 9 positions agree with TRBD1. This TCR was recovered from a man aged 18 to 29 in good health. Sequencing was performed on naive CD8+ T cells sorted from blood. CDR3 sequence: CASSTGTGYEQYF. The CDR3, as DNA: TGTGCCAGCAGCACCGGGACAGGGTACGAGCAGTACTTC.